Listed below are T cell receptor beta chains from one sample, sequenced in a study of blood T cell repertoires in COVID-19. Libraries were prepared by immunoSEQ multiplex PCR; TCRdb keeps only in-frame clonotypes and omits some of them. Of over 55,000 clones detected, over 75% appear once; the ten largest clones hold around 23%. Sequencing input: peripheral blood. Every receptor here comes from a man aged 50 to 59 with acute or convalescent COVID-19. CDR3s include the opening cysteine and the closing phenylalanine or tryptophan. Fields, in order: V gene, D gene, J gene, clone size, CDR3 protein, CDR3 DNA. The D gene is left open where the match is weak. The size field is filled for only some rows; it gives once, few, many or a size class.

V gene: TRBV19
D gene: .
J gene: TRBJ1-3
clone size: .
CDR3 protein: CASSIVGGTGNTIYF
CDR3 DNA: TGTGCCAGTAGTATTGTCGGGGGAACTGGAAACACCATATATTTT

V gene: TRBV11-2
D gene: .
J gene: TRBJ1-1
clone size: .
CDR3 protein: CASSLTQTTEAFF
CDR3 DNA: TGTGCCAGCAGCCTAACACAGACCACTGAAGCTTTCTTT

V gene: TRBV4-1
D gene: TRBD2
J gene: TRBJ2-2
clone size: .
CDR3 protein: CASSQDPLILAEDDTGELFF
CDR3 DNA: TGCGCCAGCAGCCAAGATCCCTTAATACTAGCGGAAGACGACACCGGGGAGCTGTTTTTT

V gene: TRBV5-1
D gene: TRBD1
J gene: TRBJ2-1
clone size: .
CDR3 protein: CASSFLTGNYEQFF
CDR3 DNA: TGCGCCAGCAGCTTCCTGACAGGGAACTATGAGCAGTTCTTC

V gene: TRBV6-5
D gene: .
J gene: TRBJ1-4
clone size: .
CDR3 protein: CASKRRATNEKLFF
CDR3 DNA: TGTGCCAGCAAAAGGAGGGCAACTAATGAAAAACTGTTTTTT

V gene: TRBV7-3
D gene: TRBD1
J gene: TRBJ2-1
clone size: .
CDR3 protein: CASSPQGAIGEQFF
CDR3 DNA: TGTGCCAGCAGCCCGCAGGGGGCGATTGGCGAGCAGTTCTTC

V gene: TRBV6-4
D gene: .
J gene: TRBJ1-1
clone size: .
CDR3 protein: CASSRVPNTEAFF
CDR3 DNA: TGTGCCAGCAGTCGGGTACCGAACACTGAAGCTTTCTTT

V gene: TRBV2
D gene: TRBD2
J gene: TRBJ2-7
clone size: .
CDR3 protein: CASTVAGSPYEQYF
CDR3 DNA: TGTGCCAGCACCGTAGCGGGGAGTCCCTACGAGCAGTACTTC

V gene: TRBV24-1
D gene: .
J gene: TRBJ1-5
clone size: .
CDR3 protein: CATSDPTGGNQPQHF
CDR3 DNA: TGTGCCACCAGTGATCCGACCGGGGGTAATCAGCCCCAGCATTTT

V gene: TRBV29-1
D gene: TRBD1
J gene: TRBJ2-7
clone size: few
CDR3 protein: CSVTDRVDYEQYF
CDR3 DNA: TGCAGCGTTACGGACAGGGTTGACTACGAGCAGTACTTC

V gene: TRBV11-2
D gene: .
J gene: TRBJ1-3
clone size: once
CDR3 protein: CASSLAFTGSSGNTIYF
CDR3 DNA: TGTGCCAGCAGCTTAGCTTTTACGGGGAGCTCTGGAAACACCATATATTTT

V gene: TRBV6-5
D gene: TRBD1
J gene: TRBJ1-5
clone size: .
CDR3 protein: CASRQGGKDQPQHF
CDR3 DNA: TGTGCCAGCAGACAGGGGGGGAAGGATCAGCCCCAGCATTTT

V gene: TRBV11-1
D gene: TRBD2
J gene: TRBJ2-3
clone size: few
CDR3 protein: CASSPQTGGLTDTQYF
CDR3 DNA: TGTGCCAGCAGCCCCCAAACGGGGGGACTCACAGATACGCAGTATTTT

V gene: TRBV5-5
D gene: .
J gene: TRBJ2-5
clone size: .
CDR3 protein: CASSLAAGKYQETQYF
CDR3 DNA: TGTGCCAGCAGCTTGGCGGCAGGAAAATACCAAGAGACCCAGTACTTC

V gene: TRBV5-1
D gene: TRBD2
J gene: TRBJ2-1
clone size: .
CDR3 protein: CASNASGRPNEQFF
CDR3 DNA: TGCGCCAGCAACGCTAGCGGGAGACCCAATGAGCAGTTCTTC

V gene: TRBV6-5
D gene: .
J gene: TRBJ1-1
clone size: .
CDR3 protein: CASNHGGGSEAFF
CDR3 DNA: TGTGCCAGCAACCACGGGGGGGGCTCTGAAGCTTTCTTT

V gene: TRBV5-8
D gene: .
J gene: TRBJ1-5
clone size: .
CDR3 protein: CASNPVQGFGNQPQHF
CDR3 DNA: TGTGCCAGCAATCCGGTCCAGGGGTTTGGCAATCAGCCCCAGCATTTT

V gene: TRBV5-1
D gene: .
J gene: TRBJ2-3
clone size: .
CDR3 protein: CASSTSPTDTQYF
CDR3 DNA: TGCGCCAGCTCGACTAGTCCCACAGATACGCAGTATTTT

V gene: TRBV2
D gene: .
J gene: TRBJ2-7
clone size: .
CDR3 protein: CASKARYGFYEQYF
CDR3 DNA: TGTGCCAGCAAGGCCCGTTACGGGTTCTACGAGCAGTACTTC

V gene: TRBV24-1
D gene: .
J gene: TRBJ2-1
clone size: .
CDR3 protein: CATSPGTQGYNEQFF
CDR3 DNA: TGTGCCACCAGTCCTGGGACACAAGGGTATAATGAGCAGTTCTTC

V gene: TRBV27
D gene: TRBD2
J gene: TRBJ2-1
clone size: once
CDR3 protein: CASSSGAGDNEQFF
CDR3 DNA: TGTGCCAGCAGTTCCGGTGCGGGAGACAATGAGCAGTTCTTC

V gene: TRBV4-2
D gene: .
J gene: TRBJ1-1
clone size: .
CDR3 protein: CASSQDYSGAFF
CDR3 DNA: TGTGCCAGCAGCCAAGACTACAGTGGGGCTTTCTTT

V gene: TRBV5-1
D gene: TRBD2
J gene: TRBJ2-5
clone size: .
CDR3 protein: CASSLGYATSGRKETQYF
CDR3 DNA: TGCGCCAGCAGCCTGGGATATGCTACTAGCGGGCGAAAAGAGACCCAGTACTTC

V gene: TRBV27
D gene: .
J gene: TRBJ1-5
clone size: .
CDR3 protein: CASSLGRGEPQHF
CDR3 DNA: TGTGCCAGCAGTTTAGGCAGGGGTGAGCCCCAGCATTTT

V gene: TRBV10-1
D gene: .
J gene: TRBJ1-1
clone size: few
CDR3 protein: CASQALRNTEAFF
CDR3 DNA: TGCGCCAGCCAGGCTTTGAGGAACACTGAAGCTTTCTTT

V gene: TRBV5-8
D gene: TRBD1
J gene: TRBJ2-2
clone size: few
CDR3 protein: CASRTGGFTGELFF
CDR3 DNA: TGTGCCAGCCGAACAGGGGGGTTCACCGGGGAGCTGTTTTTT

V gene: TRBV4-1
D gene: .
J gene: TRBJ2-4
clone size: .
CDR3 protein: CASSPLPGNIQYF
CDR3 DNA: TGCGCCAGCAGCCCCTTGCCCGGGAACATTCAGTACTTC

V gene: TRBV3-1/TRBV3-2
D gene: TRBD2
J gene: TRBJ2-5
clone size: .
CDR3 protein: CASSQVNSGGGETQYF
CDR3 DNA: TGTGCCAGCAGCCAAGTTAATAGCGGGGGGGGAGAGACCCAGTACTTC

V gene: TRBV15
D gene: TRBD1
J gene: TRBJ1-1
clone size: .
CDR3 protein: CATSTVQGSSDAFF
CDR3 DNA: TGTGCCACCAGCACAGTACAGGGGTCGTCTGATGCTTTCTTT

V gene: TRBV5-6
D gene: .
J gene: TRBJ1-1
clone size: .
CDR3 protein: CASSLFRITEAFF
CDR3 DNA: TGTGCCAGCAGCTTGTTCAGAATCACTGAAGCTTTCTTT

V gene: TRBV7-2
D gene: .
J gene: TRBJ2-3
clone size: .
CDR3 protein: CASSLANTDTQYF
CDR3 DNA: TGTGCCAGCAGCTTAGCCAATACAGATACGCAGTATTTT

V gene: TRBV5-1
D gene: .
J gene: TRBJ1-6
clone size: .
CDR3 protein: CASSSLTGLLHF
CDR3 DNA: TGCGCCAGCAGCTCCCTCACAGGGCTACTCCACTTT

V gene: TRBV18
D gene: TRBD1
J gene: TRBJ1-4
clone size: .
CDR3 protein: CASSPGQGEKLFF
CDR3 DNA: TGTGCCAGCTCACCGGGACAGGGTGAAAAACTGTTTTTT

V gene: TRBV19
D gene: TRBD2
J gene: TRBJ2-3
clone size: .
CDR3 protein: CASSATLAGGTDTQYF
CDR3 DNA: TGTGCCAGTAGTGCCACCCTAGCGGGGGGCACAGATACGCAGTATTTT

V gene: TRBV15
D gene: .
J gene: TRBJ2-2
clone size: .
CDR3 protein: CATSRDSGRNTGELFF
CDR3 DNA: TGTGCCACCAGCAGAGATTCTGGCAGGAACACCGGGGAGCTGTTTTTT

V gene: TRBV25-1
D gene: .
J gene: TRBJ2-2
clone size: .
CDR3 protein: CASSIKGGTGELFF
CDR3 DNA: TGTGCCAGCAGTATCAAAGGGGGCACCGGGGAGCTGTTTTTT

V gene: TRBV28
D gene: TRBD1
J gene: TRBJ2-7
clone size: .
CDR3 protein: CASIPGQGAYEQYF
CDR3 DNA: TGTGCCAGCATCCCGGGACAGGGGGCTTACGAGCAGTACTTC

V gene: TRBV5-4
D gene: .
J gene: TRBJ1-3
clone size: .
CDR3 protein: CASSSDLRGNTIYF
CDR3 DNA: TGTGCCAGCAGCTCGGACTTACGGGGAAACACCATATATTTT

V gene: TRBV9
D gene: .
J gene: TRBJ1-2
clone size: .
CDR3 protein: CASSSTGRHGYTF
CDR3 DNA: TGTGCCAGCAGCTCCACAGGGCGGCATGGCTACACCTTC

V gene: TRBV28
D gene: TRBD2
J gene: TRBJ2-2
clone size: .
CDR3 protein: CASSLWASGKGGELFF
CDR3 DNA: TGTGCCAGCAGTTTATGGGCTAGCGGGAAGGGCGGGGAGCTGTTTTTT

V gene: TRBV4-1
D gene: .
J gene: TRBJ1-2
clone size: .
CDR3 protein: CASSSQGGVGYGYTF
CDR3 DNA: TGCGCCAGCAGCAGCCAAGGAGGGGTCGGCTATGGCTACACCTTC

V gene: TRBV27
D gene: .
J gene: TRBJ1-6
clone size: .
CDR3 protein: CASSYSGKYNSPLHF
CDR3 DNA: TGTGCCAGCAGTTATTCCGGGAAGTATAATTCACCCCTCCACTTT

V gene: TRBV5-4
D gene: .
J gene: TRBJ2-1
clone size: once
CDR3 protein: CASSLSVAYNEQFF
CDR3 DNA: TGTGCCAGCAGCCTCTCCGTAGCCTACAATGAGCAGTTCTTC

V gene: TRBV19
D gene: .
J gene: TRBJ1-5
clone size: .
CDR3 protein: CASSSQQGQPQHF
CDR3 DNA: TGTGCCAGTAGTTCGCAACAGGGCCAGCCCCAGCATTTT

V gene: TRBV30
D gene: .
J gene: TRBJ1-2
clone size: .
CDR3 protein: CAWSYGATGRLNYGYTF
CDR3 DNA: TGTGCCTGGAGTTACGGGGCGACAGGCCGACTCAACTATGGCTACACCTTC

V gene: TRBV10-3
D gene: TRBD1
J gene: TRBJ2-4
clone size: .
CDR3 protein: CAISAAGGLKNIQYF
CDR3 DNA: TGTGCCATCAGTGCCGCAGGGGGCCTCAAAAACATTCAGTACTTC

V gene: TRBV5-1
D gene: .
J gene: TRBJ2-2
clone size: .
CDR3 protein: CASSSSGTTGELFF
CDR3 DNA: TGCGCCAGCAGCTCCTCGGGGACAACCGGGGAGCTGTTTTTT

V gene: TRBV5-1
D gene: .
J gene: TRBJ1-2
clone size: .
CDR3 protein: CASSPDMWRYTF
CDR3 DNA: TGCGCCAGCAGCCCCGACATGTGGCGCTACACCTTC

V gene: TRBV6-5
D gene: .
J gene: TRBJ1-2
clone size: .
CDR3 protein: CASSNPGYGYTF
CDR3 DNA: TGTGCCAGCAGTAACCCGGGCTATGGCTACACCTTC

V gene: TRBV2
D gene: TRBD1
J gene: TRBJ2-1
clone size: .
CDR3 protein: CASSAQGIRYNEQFF
CDR3 DNA: TGTGCCAGCAGTGCACAGGGGATAAGGTACAATGAGCAGTTCTTC